The 17 T cell receptor beta chains listed next were all sequenced from one sample in a study of regulatory T cells in long-lasting Graves disease (dated by TCRdb to 2020 to 2023). According to the study, the label for this sample's time point signals: persistent/refractory GD, antithyroid drugs over 5 years with positive TRAb. For both TCR sequencing and RNA sequencing, RNA was extracted from PBMCs in TRIzol. Libraries came from multiplex PCR. The reads were generated on an Illumina HiSeq 4000. CDR3 regions were amplified by Arm-PCR with iRepertoire HTBI primers to construct TCR beta libraries. TCRdb applied fastp at Q25 and MiXCR to the public reads, then kept only in-frame beta chains. Entries that share a CDR3 protein sequence are merged under the most common genes and DNA. The sample table records more than 650,000 distinct CDR3 sequences; 25% to 35% of these occur just once. Roughly 41% of the sample is in the top ten clones.

This specimen consisted of peripheral blood mononuclear cells (PBMCs), obtained when the disease was refractory, from a patient treated with antithyroid drugs. These receptors originate from a female donor with Graves disease.

This clonotype was counted a few times. The CDR3 is CASSPLRQANYGYTF. CDR3 nucleotide sequence: TGTGCCAGCAGCCCCCTCAGGCAGGCGAACTATGGCTACACCTTC. The V call is TRBV9, the J call TRBJ1-2, with D unresolved. The CDR3 extends over 15 amino acids. Trimming removed 4 bases at V and 2 bases at J, with 15 bases between. Germline values: CDR1 SGDLS, CDR2 YYNGEE.

This chain joins TRBV6-1 and TRBJ2-3; D possibly corresponds to TRBD2 (6 bases). The germline V gene encodes CDR1 MNHNS and CDR2 SASEGT. CDR3 length: 14 residues. Deletions cut 6 bases from V and 4 bases from J, with 14 bases between. CDR3 loop: CASRMAGRSDTQYF. CDR3 DNA: TGTGCCAGCAGAATGGCGGGGCGGTCAGATACGCAGTATTTT.

V is TRBV27 and J is TRBJ1-1, with D maybe TRBD1 (6 bases). CDR3 length: 13 residues. CDR1 MNHEY and CDR2 SMNVEV come from the germline V gene (reference sequence). Trimming stripped 5 bases from V and 11 bases from J, with 18 bases between. The CDR3 DNA sequence: TGTGCCAGCAGTCTCGAACAGGGACGGTACGCTTTCTTT. Translated: CASSLEQGRYAFF.

The chain has TRBV28 and TRBJ1-5; D perhaps matches TRBD1 (5 bases). Germline V gene sequence: CDR1 MDHEN, CDR2 SYDVKM. The CDR3 is 14 residues long. Trimming removed 4 bases at V and 6 bases at J, with 13 bases between. The CDR3 DNA sequence: TGTGCCAGCAGTTATCAGGGCTGGGGTCAGCCCCAGCATTTT. Its translation is CASSYQGWGQPQHF.

The chain is built from TRBV7-2 and TRBJ1-1; D not certain. Trimming cost V 0 bases and J 7 bases, with 9 bases left between them. CDR1 is SGHTA, CDR2 FQGNSA, per germline. This CDR3 is 13 amino acids long. This chain's CDR3 is CASSLAYRREAFF. The CDR3 region has the DNA TGTGCCAGCAGCTTAGCCTATAGACGTGAAGCTTTCTTT.

On this clonotype itself: The conserved phenylalanine or tryptophan normally closing the CDR3 is absent here, so this likely arose from a read error. This chain joins TRBV9 and TRBJ2-7; D gene uncertain. Per germline, CDR1 SGDLS and CDR2 YYNGEE. This CDR3 comprises 13 residues. Trimming took 0 bases from V and 3 from J, leaving 7 bases between them. The CDR3 coding sequence is TGTGCCAGCAGCGTAGCTGAAGACTACGAGCAGTACCTC. Its protein product is CASSVAEDYEQYL.

The rearrangement uses TRBV28 and TRBJ1-5; 9 positions match TRBD1. CDR1 is MDHEN, CDR2 SYDVKM, per germline. The ends lost 4 bases at V and 1 base at J; junction bases unmatched: 11. The CDR3 spans 18 residues. The CDR3 region is CASSYSRGTGSSNQPQHF. In nucleotides, the CDR3 is TGTGCCAGCAGTTACTCCCGAGGGACAGGGTCGAGCAATCAGCCCCAGCATTTT.

The V gene is TRBV7-9, the J gene TRBJ2-7, with 8 nucleotides matching TRBD1. The CDR3 spans 16 residues. V shed 5 bases, J shed 3 bases, and the junction held 12 bases outside the gene matches. Germline V gene data show CDR1 as SEHNR and CDR2 as FQNEAQ (reference sequence). The CDR3 protein is CASSDQDRALDYEQYF. CDR3 nucleotides: TGTGCCAGCAGCGACCAGGACAGGGCCCTAGACTACGAGCAGTACTTC.

This clonotype has only a few counts. The chain uses TRBV20-1 and TRBJ2-7, with D possibly called TRBD1 or TRBD2 (6 bases each). V was clipped by 1 base and J by 3 bases, with 13 bases between them. The CDR3 is 14 residues long. The V gene's germline CDR1 is DFQATT and CDR2 SNEGSKA (reference sequence). The CDR3 spells CSARAWGAYYEQYF. CDR3 nucleotide sequence: TGCAGTGCTAGAGCATGGGGGGCTTACTACGAGCAGTACTTC.

The chain employs TRBV4-1 and TRBJ2-7, with D perhaps given as TRBD1 or TRBD2 (5 bases each). This CDR3 contains 16 residues. CDR1 and CDR2 from the germline V gene are MGHRA and YSYEKL. V gave up 1 base and J gave up 0 bases, with 13 bases separating them. The CDR3 DNA is TGCGCCAGCAGCCAAGGGGGGTCTATTAGCTCCTACGAGCAGTACTTC. Its protein product is CASSQGGSISSYEQYF.

A remark on this clonotype: A much larger clone sits a single nucleotide away, making a read error possible. This chain connects TRBV27 to TRBJ1-2, with D tentatively TRBD1 (5 bases). Trimming pared 2 bases from V and 3 bases from J, leaving 10 bases between. CDR3 length: 14 amino acids. CDR1 and CDR2 from the germline V gene are MNHEY and SMNVEV (reference sequence). The CDR3, as DNA: TGTGCCAGCAGTTTAAAGGGGCTGGACTATGGCTACACCTTC. Residues: CASSLKGLDYGYTF.

This clonotype was picked up a small number of times. The genes are TRBV12-3 or TRBV12-4 and TRBJ2-7; TRBD2 agrees at 9 bases. Trimming at V came to 6 bases and at J to 2 bases, leaving 20 bases not matched to a gene. The CDR3 extends over 19 amino acids. For the CDR3, the DNA is TGTGCCAGCAGCCCCGGTCGGCTAGCGGGGCAGAAAGGTCCCTACGAGCAGTACTTC. Translated, it gives CASSPGRLAGQKGPYEQYF.

This clonotype was found many times. The chain recombines TRBV12-3 or TRBV12-4 with TRBJ1-2, with 7 bases fitting TRBD1. The junction had 3 bases not matched to a gene; V was cut back by 5 bases and J by 0 bases. This CDR3 comprises 14 residues. The chain's CDR3 is CASSMGTANYGYTF. The CDR3 DNA reads as TGTGCCAGCAGTATGGGGACAGCTAACTATGGCTACACCTTC.

This clonotype appeared once. The chain recombines TRBV5-1 with TRBJ2-2, with 12 nucleotides matching TRBD2. V trimming: 1 base; J trimming: 5 bases; junction bases outside the gene matches: 6. The CDR3 runs 17 residues. Looked up from germline, CDR1 is SGHRS and CDR2 is YFSETQ. CDR3 protein: CASSLLTSGSLTGELFF. The DNA for the CDR3 is TGCGCCAGCAGCTTGCTGACTAGCGGGAGTCTAACCGGGGAGCTGTTTTTT.

This clonotype was seen a few times. CDR3 coding DNA: TGTGCCAGCAGTGCGGGGGAAGGGAGGGGCGGCACTGAAGCTTTCTTT. This translates into CASSAGEGRGGTEAFF. This chain connects TRBV28 to TRBJ1-1, with TRBD1 as a possible D gene (5 bases). V was clipped by 5 bases and J by 4 bases, with 20 bases between them. Germline V gene lookup returns CDR1 MDHEN and CDR2 SYDVKM. CDR3 length: 16 residues.

This clonotype was counted a few times. The chain carries TRBV29-1 and TRBJ1-1; 9 bases match TRBD1. This CDR3 region has 13 residues. CDR1 and CDR2 from the germline V gene are SQVTM and ANQGSEA. V dropped 4 bases and J dropped 5; count of bases not matched to a gene: 5. The CDR3: CSVATGGRTEAFF. In DNA form, the CDR3 reads TGCAGCGTTGCCACAGGGGGCAGGACTGAAGCTTTCTTT.

This clonotype was seen ten or more times. The chain recombines TRBV28 with TRBJ1-5; D is unresolved. The CDR3 extends over 14 amino acids. The germline V gene encodes CDR1 MDHEN and CDR2 SYDVKM. The V gene lost 5 bases and the J gene lost 2 bases, with 10 bases spanning the gap. The CDR3 protein is CASSTPGRNQPQHF. CDR3 coding DNA: TGTGCCAGCAGTACCCCCGGCCGCAATCAGCCCCAGCATTTT.